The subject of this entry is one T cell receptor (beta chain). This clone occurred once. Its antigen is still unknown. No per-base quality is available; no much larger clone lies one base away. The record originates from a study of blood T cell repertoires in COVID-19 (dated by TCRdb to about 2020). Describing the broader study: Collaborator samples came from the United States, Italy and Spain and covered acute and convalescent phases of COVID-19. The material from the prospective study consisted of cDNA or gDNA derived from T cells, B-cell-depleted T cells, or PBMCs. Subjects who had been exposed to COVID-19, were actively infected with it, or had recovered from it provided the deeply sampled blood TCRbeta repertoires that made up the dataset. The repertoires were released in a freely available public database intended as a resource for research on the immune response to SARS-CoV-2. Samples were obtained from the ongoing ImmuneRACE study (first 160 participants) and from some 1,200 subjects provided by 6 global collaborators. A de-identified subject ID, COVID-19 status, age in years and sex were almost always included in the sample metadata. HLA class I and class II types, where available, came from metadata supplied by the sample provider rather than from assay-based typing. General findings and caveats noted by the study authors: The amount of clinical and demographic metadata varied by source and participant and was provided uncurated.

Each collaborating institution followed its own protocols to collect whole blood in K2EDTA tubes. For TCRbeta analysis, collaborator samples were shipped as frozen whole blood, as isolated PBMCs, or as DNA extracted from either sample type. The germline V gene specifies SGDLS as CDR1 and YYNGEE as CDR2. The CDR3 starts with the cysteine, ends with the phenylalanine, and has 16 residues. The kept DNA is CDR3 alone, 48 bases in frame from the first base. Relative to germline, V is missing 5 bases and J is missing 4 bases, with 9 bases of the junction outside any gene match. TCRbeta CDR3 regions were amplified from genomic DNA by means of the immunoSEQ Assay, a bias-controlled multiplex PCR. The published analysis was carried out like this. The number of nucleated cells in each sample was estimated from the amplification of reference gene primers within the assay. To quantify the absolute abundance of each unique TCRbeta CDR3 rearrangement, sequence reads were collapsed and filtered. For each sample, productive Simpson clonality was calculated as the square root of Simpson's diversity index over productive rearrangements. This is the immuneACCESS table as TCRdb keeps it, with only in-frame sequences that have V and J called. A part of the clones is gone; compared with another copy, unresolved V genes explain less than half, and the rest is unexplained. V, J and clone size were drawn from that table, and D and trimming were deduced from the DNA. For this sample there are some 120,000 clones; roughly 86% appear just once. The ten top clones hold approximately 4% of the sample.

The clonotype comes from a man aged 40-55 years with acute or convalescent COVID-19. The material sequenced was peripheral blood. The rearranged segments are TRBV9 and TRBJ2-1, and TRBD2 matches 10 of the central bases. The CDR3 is CASSPYLAGDYNEQFF. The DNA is TGTGCCAGCAGTCCTTATCTAGCGGGAGATTACAATGAGCAGTTCTTC. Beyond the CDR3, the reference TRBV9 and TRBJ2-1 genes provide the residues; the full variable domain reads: DSGVTQTPKHLITATGQRVTLRCSPRSGDLSVYWYQQSLDQGLQFLIQYYNGEERAKGNILERFSAQQFPDLHSELNLSSLELGDSALYFCASSPYLAGDYNEQFFGPGTRLTVL.